This T cell receptor beta chain was profiled in a study of cytomegalovirus exposure and HLA in healthy donors. PCR primers comprised 60 Vbeta and 13 Jbeta primers. Sequencing used immunoSEQ multiplex PCR; TCRdb keeps in-frame clones, though not all of them. The table lists over 150,000 clones, 55% to 80% of them singletons. The CDR3 runs to 15 residues. V was cut by 5 bases and J by 4 bases, with 14 bases left in between. Germline values: CDR1 MNHEY, CDR2 SVGAGI. The source is a woman between 18 and 30 years old in good health and CMV-seropositive. Sequencing used PBMCs. This rearrangement joins TRBV6-5 to TRBJ1-4, with a tentative D call TRBD1 (5 bases). For the CDR3, the DNA is TGTGCCAGCAGTGGGACTGCCTGGGGTAATGAAAAACTGTTTTTT. Protein sequence: CASSGTAWGNEKLFF.